A selection of T cell receptor beta chains follows, all from one sample in a study of a mutant IDH1 vaccine in newly diagnosed glioma. Sequencing used immunoSEQ multiplex PCR; TCRdb keeps in-frame clones, though not all of them. The sample carries 70,000 or so clones, about 88% recorded once. Their antigens are not known. The material sequenced was PBMCs, taken from a glioma patient whose treatment included an IDH1 peptide vaccine. These receptor sequences come from a man younger than 40 with glioma. Each CDR3 is given with its conserved first and last residue. D genes are given only for firm matches. The size entry is marked missing in some rows and otherwise reads once, few, many or a size class.

CDR3,DNA,J,V,size,D
CASSFSGQRTGELFF,TGTGCCAGCAGCTTTTCAGGACAGAGGACCGGGGAGCTGTTTTTT,TRBJ2-2,TRBV7-7,once,-
CATSREFPGAMNTEAFF,TGTGCCACCAGCAGAGAGTTTCCCGGGGCTATGAACACTGAAGCTTTCTTT,TRBJ1-1,TRBV15,once,-
CASSFGGGLRNTIYF,TGTGCCAGCAGTTTCGGTGGGGGGCTACGAAACACCATATATTTT,TRBJ1-3,TRBV28,-,-
CASSVDTGRDNEQFF,TGTGCCAGCAGCGTAGATACAGGGAGAGACAATGAGCAGTTCTTC,TRBJ2-1,TRBV9,once,-
CASSEVGLAGNEQFF,TGTGCCAGCAGTGAAGTAGGACTAGCGGGCAATGAGCAGTTCTTC,TRBJ2-1,TRBV25-1,once,TRBD2
CASSVEGSGTQNYEQYF,TGTGCCAGCAGTGTGGAAGGAAGCGGGACTCAGAACTACGAGCAGTACTTC,TRBJ2-7,TRBV2,-,TRBD2
CASSLIGDRVSNQPQHF,TGTGCCAGCAGTTTAATAGGAGACAGGGTTAGCAATCAGCCCCAGCATTTT,TRBJ1-5,TRBV27,-,TRBD1
CASSLMSAADEQFF,TGTGCCAGCAGCTTAATGTCGGCAGCGGATGAGCAGTTCTTC,TRBJ2-1,TRBV7-8,once,-
CASSLAEGVPGYTF,TGCGCCAGCAGCTTGGCCGAAGGGGTTCCTGGCTACACCTTC,TRBJ1-2,TRBV5-1,-,-
CAIGGRDGNQPQHF,TGTGCCATTGGGGGGAGGGATGGCAATCAGCCCCAGCATTTT,TRBJ1-5,TRBV7-8,-,-
CASPPGVHDYTF,TGTGCCAGCCCCCCAGGGGTCCATGACTACACCTTC,TRBJ1-2,TRBV2,-,-
CASSLLGGTNTGELFF,TGCGCCAGCAGCTTGCTCGGGGGAACGAACACCGGGGAGCTGTTTTTT,TRBJ2-2,TRBV5-1,-,-
CAWSVYQFATNEKLFF,TGTGCCTGGAGTGTATACCAGTTTGCAACTAATGAAAAACTGTTTTTT,TRBJ1-4,TRBV30,-,-
CAWTPLASGSTDTQYF,TGTGCCTGGACCCCCCTGGCTAGCGGGAGCACAGATACGCAGTATTTT,TRBJ2-3,TRBV30,-,TRBD2